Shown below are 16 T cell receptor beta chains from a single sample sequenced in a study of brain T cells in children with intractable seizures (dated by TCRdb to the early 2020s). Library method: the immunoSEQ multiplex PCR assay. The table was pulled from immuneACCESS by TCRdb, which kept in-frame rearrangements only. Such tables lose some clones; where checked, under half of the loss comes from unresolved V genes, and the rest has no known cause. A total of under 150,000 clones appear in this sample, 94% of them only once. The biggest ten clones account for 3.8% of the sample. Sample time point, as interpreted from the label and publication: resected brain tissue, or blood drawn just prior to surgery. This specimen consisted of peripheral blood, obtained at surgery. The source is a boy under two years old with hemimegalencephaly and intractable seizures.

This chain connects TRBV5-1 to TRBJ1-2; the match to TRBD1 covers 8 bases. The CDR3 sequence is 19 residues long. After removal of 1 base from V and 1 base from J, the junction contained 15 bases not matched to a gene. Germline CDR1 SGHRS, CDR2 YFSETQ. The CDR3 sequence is CASSLILGAGGLNNYGYTF. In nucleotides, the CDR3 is TGCGCCAGCAGCTTGATCTTAGGGGCAGGGGGCCTCAATAACTATGGCTACACCTTC.

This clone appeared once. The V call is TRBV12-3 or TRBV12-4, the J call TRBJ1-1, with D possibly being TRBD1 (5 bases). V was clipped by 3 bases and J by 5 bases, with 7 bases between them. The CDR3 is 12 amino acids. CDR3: CASSFGATEAFF. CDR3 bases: TGTGCCAGCAGTTTTGGGGCAACTGAAGCTTTCTTT.

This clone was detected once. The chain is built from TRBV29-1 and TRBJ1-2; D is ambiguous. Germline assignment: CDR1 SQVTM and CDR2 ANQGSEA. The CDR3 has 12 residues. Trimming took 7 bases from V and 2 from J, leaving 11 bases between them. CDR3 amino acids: CSAGMGNYGYTF. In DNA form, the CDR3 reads TGCAGCGCAGGAATGGGGAACTATGGCTACACCTTC.

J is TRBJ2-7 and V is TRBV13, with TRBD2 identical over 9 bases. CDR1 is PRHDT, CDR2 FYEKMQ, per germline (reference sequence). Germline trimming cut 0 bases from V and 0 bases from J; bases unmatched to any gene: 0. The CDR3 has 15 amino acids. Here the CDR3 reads CASSLGTSGSYEQYF. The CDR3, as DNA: TGTGCCAGCAGCTTAGGGACTAGCGGCTCCTACGAGCAGTACTTC.

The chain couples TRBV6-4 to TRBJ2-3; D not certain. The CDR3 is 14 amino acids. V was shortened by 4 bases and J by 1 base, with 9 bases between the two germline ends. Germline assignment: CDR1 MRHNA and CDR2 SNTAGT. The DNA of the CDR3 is TGTGCCAGCAGTGTCGACTGGGGCACAGATACGCAGTATTTT. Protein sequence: CASSVDWGTDTQYF.

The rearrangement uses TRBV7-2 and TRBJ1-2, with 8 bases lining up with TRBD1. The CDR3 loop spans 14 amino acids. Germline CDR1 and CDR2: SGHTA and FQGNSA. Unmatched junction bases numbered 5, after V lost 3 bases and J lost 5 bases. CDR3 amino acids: CASSLTGARYGYTF. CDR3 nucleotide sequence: TGTGCCAGCAGCTTGACAGGGGCCAGATATGGCTACACCTTC.

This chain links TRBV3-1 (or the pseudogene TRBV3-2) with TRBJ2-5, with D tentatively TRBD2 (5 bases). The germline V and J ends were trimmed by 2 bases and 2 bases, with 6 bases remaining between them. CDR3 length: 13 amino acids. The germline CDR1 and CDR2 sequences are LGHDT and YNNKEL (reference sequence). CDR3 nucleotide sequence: TGTGCCAGCAGCCAACGGGGTCAAGAGACCCAGTACTTC. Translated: CASSQRGQETQYF.

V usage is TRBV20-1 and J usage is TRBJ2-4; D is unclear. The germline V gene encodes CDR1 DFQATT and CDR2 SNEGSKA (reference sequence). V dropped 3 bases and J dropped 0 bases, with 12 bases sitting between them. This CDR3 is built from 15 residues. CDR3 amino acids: CSASIRKVAKNIQYF. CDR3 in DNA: TGCAGTGCTAGTATTAGGAAGGTAGCCAAAAACATTCAGTACTTC.

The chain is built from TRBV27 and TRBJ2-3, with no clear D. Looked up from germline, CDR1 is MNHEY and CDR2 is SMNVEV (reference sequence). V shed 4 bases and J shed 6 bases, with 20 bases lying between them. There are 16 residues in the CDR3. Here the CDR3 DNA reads TGTGCCAGCAGTTCCCCTGCCTTTTGGAGCGCTGATACGCAGTATTTT. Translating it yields CASSSPAFWSADTQYF.

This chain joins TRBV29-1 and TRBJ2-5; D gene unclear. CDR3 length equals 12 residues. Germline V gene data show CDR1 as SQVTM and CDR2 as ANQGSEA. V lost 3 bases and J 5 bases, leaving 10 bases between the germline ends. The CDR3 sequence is CSVDSSLETQYF. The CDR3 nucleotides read TGCAGCGTTGATTCCAGCCTGGAGACCCAGTACTTC.

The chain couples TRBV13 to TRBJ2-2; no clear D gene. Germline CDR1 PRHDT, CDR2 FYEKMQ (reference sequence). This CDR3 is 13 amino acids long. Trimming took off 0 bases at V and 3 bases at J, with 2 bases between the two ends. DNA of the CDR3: TGTGCCAGCAGCTTAGGGGACACCGGGGAGCTGTTTTTT. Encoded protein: CASSLGDTGELFF.

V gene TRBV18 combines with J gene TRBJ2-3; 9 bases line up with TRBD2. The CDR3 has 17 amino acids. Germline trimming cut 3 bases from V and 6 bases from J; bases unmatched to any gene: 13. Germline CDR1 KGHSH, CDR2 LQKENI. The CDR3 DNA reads TGTGCCAGCTCACCTATACCGGGACTAGCTCGGAGGGATACGCAGTATTTT. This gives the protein CASSPIPGLARRDTQYF.

The CDR3: CASSYSGVVGQETQYF. As DNA, the CDR3 is TGTGCCAGCAGTTACTCGGGGGTAGTAGGCCAAGAGACCCAGTACTTC. The rearrangement joins TRBV6-6 to TRBJ2-5; D assignment may be TRBD1 or TRBD2 (5 bases each). The CDR3 consists of 16 residues. Per the germline V gene, CDR1 is MNHNY and CDR2 is SVGAGI (reference sequence). V was cut by 0 bases and J by 1 base, with 12 bases left in between.

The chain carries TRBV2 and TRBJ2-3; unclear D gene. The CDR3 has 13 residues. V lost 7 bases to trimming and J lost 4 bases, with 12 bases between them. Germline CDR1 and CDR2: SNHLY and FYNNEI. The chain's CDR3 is CASMGWRSDTQYF. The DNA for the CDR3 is TGTGCCAGCATGGGGTGGCGGTCAGATACGCAGTATTTT.

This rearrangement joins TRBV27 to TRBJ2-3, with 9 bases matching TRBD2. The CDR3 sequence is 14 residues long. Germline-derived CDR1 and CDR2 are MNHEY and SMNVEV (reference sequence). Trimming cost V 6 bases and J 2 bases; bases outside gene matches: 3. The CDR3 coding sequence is TGTGCCAGCAGCCGACTAGCGGCCACAGATACGCAGTATTTT. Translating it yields CASSRLAATDTQYF.

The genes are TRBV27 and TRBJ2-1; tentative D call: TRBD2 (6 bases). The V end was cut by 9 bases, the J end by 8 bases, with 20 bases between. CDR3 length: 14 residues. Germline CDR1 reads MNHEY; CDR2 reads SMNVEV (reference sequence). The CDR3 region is CASSRGGIGYEQFF. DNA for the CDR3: TGTGCCAGTAGTAGGGGCGGGATAGGTTATGAGCAGTTCTTC.